Below, one TCR beta chain is given with its context. The sample originates from a study of blood T cell repertoires in COVID-19. The CDR3 covers 15 residues. Between the trimmed V and J ends, which lost 4 bases and 4 bases, there was a span of 16 bases. The germline gives CDR1 SGHRS, CDR2 YFSETQ. Some clones are missing from TCRdb's copy, which holds only in-frame ones; the method was immunoSEQ multiplex PCR. The data contain some 260,000 clones, approximately 88% of them singletons. Source material: peripheral blood. This TCR derives from a woman between 65 and 79 years old with COVID-19, enrolled during active disease. The chain employs TRBV5-1 and TRBJ2-3, with D maybe TRBD2 (6 bases). This CDR3 reads CASSPPGSGSDTQYF. The DNA of the CDR3 is TGCGCCAGCAGCCCCCCTGGTAGCGGTTCAGATACGCAGTATTTT. Complete variable domain (other parts from reference TRBV5-1 and TRBJ2-3): KAGVTQTPRYLIKTRGQQVTLSCSPISGHRSVSWYQQTPGQGLQFLFEYFSETQRNKGNFPGRFSGRQFSNSRSEMNVSTLELGDSALYLCASSPPGSGSDTQYFGPGTRLTVL.